What follows are 13 T cell receptor beta chains derived from one specimen sequenced in a study of blood T cell repertoires in COVID-19. The protocol was immunoSEQ multiplex PCR, while the TCRdb copy is restricted to in-frame clones and leaves out a portion. The data hold approximately 220,000 clones, with 75% to 90% observed a single time. The material sequenced was PBMCs or T cells enriched from blood (not recorded which). The receptors stem from a woman aged 25 to 39 who had been exposed to COVID-19.

This chain uses TRBV9 with TRBJ2-1, with a possible D match to TRBD1 (5 bases). Between the trimmed V and J ends, which lost 6 bases and 0 bases, there was a span of 16 bases. The CDR3 consists of 16 residues. The germline V gene has CDR1 SGDLS and CDR2 YYNGEE. This CDR3 reads CASTPGWGRSYNEQFF. CDR3 nucleotide sequence: TGTGCCAGCACCCCTGGTTGGGGCCGCTCCTACAATGAGCAGTTCTTC.

The rearrangement joins TRBV11-2 to TRBJ1-2; 7 bases align to TRBD1. CDR1 SGHAT and CDR2 FQNNGV come from the germline V gene. This CDR3 spans 15 amino acids. V gave up 2 bases and J gave up 5 bases; unmatched junction bases: 8. The CDR3 sequence: CASSLSAGGWYGYTF. The CDR3 DNA sequence: TGTGCCAGCAGCTTATCCGCAGGGGGTTGGTATGGCTACACCTTC. The variable domain in full, completed from reference TRBV11-2 and TRBJ1-2, reads EAGVAQSPRYKIIEKRQSVAFWCNPISGHATLYWYQQILGQGPKLLIQFQNNGVVDDSQLPKDRFSAERLKGVDSTLKIQPAKLEDSAVYLCASSLSAGGWYGYTFGSGTRLTVV.

The chain couples TRBV25-1 to TRBJ2-7; tentatively, D is TRBD1 (7 bases). V shed 6 bases and J shed 0 bases, with 21 bases lying between them. The germline V gene has CDR1 MGHDK and CDR2 SYGVNS. The CDR3 runs 17 residues. The CDR3 is CASRGQGGSTSSYEQYF. The CDR3 nucleotides are TGTGCCAGCAGGGGGCAGGGGGGCTCCACGAGCTCCTACGAGCAGTACTTC.

The rearrangement uses TRBV18 and TRBJ2-3; D may be TRBD2 (5 bases). The CDR3 totals 12 residues. Trimming left V 7 bases short and J 4 bases short, with 9 bases between. Germline CDR1 reads KGHSH; CDR2 reads LQKENI. The CDR3 region is CASWRASDTQYF. The CDR3, as DNA: TGTGCCAGCTGGCGGGCGTCAGATACGCAGTATTTT.

The chain recombines TRBV18 with TRBJ2-5; 9 nucleotides line up with TRBD1. V was clipped by 5 bases and J by 5 bases; unmatched bases: 9. This CDR3 has 15 residues. From germline, CDR1 is KGHSH and CDR2 LQKENI. CDR3 sequence (DNA): TGTGCCAGCTCAGCCTCCTCCGGGACAGGGGAGACCCAGTACTTC. Residues: CASSASSGTGETQYF.

The chain joins TRBV5-5 to TRBJ1-1; D remains ambiguous. V shed 4 bases and J shed 2 bases, with 9 bases lying between them. CDR1 is SGHKS, CDR2 YYEKEE, per germline (reference sequence). This CDR3 is built from 13 residues. The CDR3 coding sequence is TGTGCCAGCAGCCTAGAGTTCAACACTGAAGCTTTCTTT. It translates to CASSLEFNTEAFF.

J is TRBJ2-3 and V is TRBV12-5, with a possible D match to TRBD2 (6 bases). This CDR3 comprises 13 residues. Trimming took 3 bases from V and 9 from J, leaving 13 bases between them. Germline CDR1 is LGHNT and CDR2 is FRNRAP. DNA for the CDR3: TGTGCTAGTGGTTTATTGCGACTAGACACGCAGTATTTT. Translated: CASGLLRLDTQYF.

The genes are TRBV12-5 and TRBJ2-2; 9 bases line up with TRBD1. V was clipped by 3 bases and J by 6 bases; unmatched bases: 2. The germline CDR1 and CDR2 sequences are LGHNT and FRNRAP. This CDR3 has 14 amino acids. The CDR3: CASGFDRGAGELFF. DNA of the CDR3: TGTGCTAGTGGTTTCGACAGGGGGGCCGGGGAGCTGTTTTTT. Variable domain in full (rest from reference TRBV12-5 and TRBJ2-2): DARVTQTPRHKVTEMGQEVTMRCQPILGHNTVFWYRQTMMQGLELLAYFRNRAPLDDSGMPKDRFSAEMPDATLATLKIQPSEPRDSAVYFCASGFDRGAGELFFGEGSRLTVL.

V is TRBV19 and J is TRBJ2-2, with 7 bases matching TRBD2. The ends lost 6 bases at V and 3 bases at J; junction bases unmatched: 10. This CDR3 has 16 amino acids. Germline CDR1 is LNHDA and CDR2 is SQIVND (reference sequence). This CDR3 reads CASRHNRDYDTGELFF. CDR3 bases: TGTGCCAGTAGGCACAACCGGGACTATGACACCGGGGAGCTGTTTTTT. The entire variable domain, with the rest obtained from reference TRBV19 and TRBJ2-2, is as follows: DGGITQSPKYLFRKEGQNVTLSCEQNLNHDAMYWYRQDPGQGLRLIYYSQIVNDFQKGDIAEGYSVSREKKESFPLTVTSAQKNPTAFYLCASRHNRDYDTGELFFGEGSRLTVL.

In this sample, this clone turned up a few times. The chain has TRBV2 and TRBJ2-2, with TRBD1 matching 8 bases. The CDR3 covers 15 residues. V lost 4 bases and J lost 4; bases outside the gene matches: 5. Germline-derived CDR1 and CDR2 are SNHLY and FYNNEI. The CDR3 protein is CASSGRQGPTGELFF. As DNA, the CDR3 is TGTGCCAGCAGTGGACGACAGGGGCCCACCGGGGAGCTGTTTTTT.

This chain connects TRBV5-5 to TRBJ1-5, with 8 nucleotides matching TRBD1. The germline gives CDR1 SGHKS, CDR2 YYEKEE (reference sequence). V was pared by 1 base and J by 7 bases, with 7 bases of the junction left unmatched. The CDR3 runs 15 residues. CDR3 bases: TGTGCCAGCAGCTTGATTGGACAGGGTGAACAGCCCCAGCATTTT. Its protein product is CASSLIGQGEQPQHF.

The rearrangement links TRBV27 to TRBJ1-4, with D perhaps matching TRBD1 (5 bases). The germline V and J ends were trimmed by 5 bases and 8 bases, with 15 bases remaining between them. The length of the CDR3 is 14 residues. Per germline, CDR1 MNHEY and CDR2 SMNVEV (reference sequence). In DNA, the CDR3 is TGTGCCAGCAGTCCCAGGGTGGCTGGCGAAAAACTGTTTTTT. The encoded protein is CASSPRVAGEKLFF.

The chain combines TRBV5-1 with TRBJ2-7, with TRBD2 identical over 7 bases. With V trimmed by 2 bases and J by 7 bases, 18 bases remained unmatched. This CDR3 is 17 amino acids long. Per germline, CDR1 SGHRS and CDR2 YFSETQ. CDR3 nucleotide sequence: TGCGCCAGCAGCTTTACAGTCGGCGGGGGTGCTCCTCGAGAGCAGTACTTC. Translation: CASSFTVGGGAPREQYF.